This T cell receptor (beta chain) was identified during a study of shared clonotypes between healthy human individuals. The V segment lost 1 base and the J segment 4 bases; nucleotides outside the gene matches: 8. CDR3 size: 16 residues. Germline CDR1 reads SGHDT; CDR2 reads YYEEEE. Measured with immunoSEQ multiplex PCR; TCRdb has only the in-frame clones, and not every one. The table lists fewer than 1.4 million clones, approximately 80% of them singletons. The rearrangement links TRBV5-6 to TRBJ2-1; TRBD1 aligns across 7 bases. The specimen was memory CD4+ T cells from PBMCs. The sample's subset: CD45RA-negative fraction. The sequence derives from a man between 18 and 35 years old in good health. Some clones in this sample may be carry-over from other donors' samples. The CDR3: CASSLTGQVLYNEQFF. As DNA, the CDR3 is TGTGCCAGCAGCTTGACCGGACAGGTCCTATACAATGAGCAGTTCTTC.